The present T cell receptor (beta chain) was sequenced within a study of blood T cell repertoires in COVID-19. Study-wide background: Acute and convalescent COVID-19 specimens originated in the United States, Italy and Spain. In each case, the material was cDNA or gDNA derived from T cells, B-cell-depleted T cells, or PBMCs.

Germline CDR1 reads SEHNR; CDR2 reads FQNEAQ (reference sequence). The CDR3 loop spans 15 amino acids. The V and J ends lost 5 bases and 2 bases respectively, with 14 bases between them. In the original analysis: How many nucleated cells were present was estimated from reference gene primer amplification. The method was immunoSEQ multiplex PCR; TCRdb's version includes in-frame clones alone and lacks a portion of them. The DNA was the basis for D and trimming; V, J and clone size are from that table. The sample records about 88,000 clones, roughly 90% being singletons. The specimen sequenced was peripheral blood. The receptor was isolated from a man aged 55 to 70 with acute or convalescent COVID-19. V gene TRBV7-9 combines with J gene TRBJ2-3, with a weak D call TRBD2 (5 bases). CDR3 loop: CASSLLAGDTDTQYF. Written as DNA, the CDR3 is TGTGCCAGCAGCCTTCTAGCCGGTGACACAGATACGCAGTATTTT.